This T cell receptor (beta chain) was captured in a study of graft-versus-host responses after intestinal transplantation. Study-wide context: Recipients obtained multivisceral, liver-intestinal, or isolated intestinal transplants.

Study conclusions and caveats: Individuals carrying graft-donor T cell macrochimerism showed high graft-versus-host to host-versus-graft clonal ratios in allografts.

Sequenced by immunoSEQ multiplex PCR; TCRdb stores in-frame clones only, minus some. The sample holds just under 85,000 clones, approximately 90% seen once. As to this clone: Its antigen is still unknown.

This CDR3 is built from 15 residues. V lost 7 bases and J lost 0; bases outside the gene matches: 8. Per the germline V gene, CDR1 is LNHDA and CDR2 is SQIVND (reference sequence). The origin of this receptor is a human donor who was the organ donor for an intestinal transplant. This chain uses TRBV19 with TRBJ1-1, with 7 nucleotides matching TRBD1. The sequences come from unstimulated CD8+ T cells sorted from spleen or lymph node cells, collected before transplant. The CDR3 region is CASTPPGQMNTEAFF. The CDR3 nucleotides are TGTGCCAGTACCCCCCCGGGACAGATGAACACTGAAGCTTTCTTT.